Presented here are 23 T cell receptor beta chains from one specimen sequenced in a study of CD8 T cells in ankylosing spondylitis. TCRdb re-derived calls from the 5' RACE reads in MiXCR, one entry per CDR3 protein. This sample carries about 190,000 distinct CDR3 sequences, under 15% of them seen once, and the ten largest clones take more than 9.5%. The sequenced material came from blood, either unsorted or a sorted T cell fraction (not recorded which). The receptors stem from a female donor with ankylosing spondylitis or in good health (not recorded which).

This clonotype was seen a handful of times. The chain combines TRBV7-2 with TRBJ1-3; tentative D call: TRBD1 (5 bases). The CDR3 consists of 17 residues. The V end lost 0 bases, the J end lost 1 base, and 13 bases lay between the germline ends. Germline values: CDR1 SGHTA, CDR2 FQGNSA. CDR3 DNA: TGTGCCAGCAGCTTAGCGGGGGTGGGCGCATCTGGAAACACCATATATTTT. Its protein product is CASSLAGVGASGNTIYF.

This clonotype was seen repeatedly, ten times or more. The CDR3 DNA reads TGTGCCAGCAGCTCGGGGACTAGCGTGACCTACAATGAGCAGTTCTTC. It is translated as CASSSGTSVTYNEQFF. The chain joins TRBV9 to TRBJ2-1; TRBD2 matches 10 bases. J gave up 2 bases and V 4 bases, and 6 bases lay outside the gene matches. The V gene's germline CDR1 is SGDLS and CDR2 YYNGEE. This CDR3 comprises 16 residues.

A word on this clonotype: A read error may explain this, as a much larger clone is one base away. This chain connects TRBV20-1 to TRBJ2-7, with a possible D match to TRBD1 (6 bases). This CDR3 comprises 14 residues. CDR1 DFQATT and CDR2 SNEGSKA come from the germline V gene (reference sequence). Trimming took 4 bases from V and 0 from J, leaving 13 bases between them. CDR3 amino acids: CSAKKTGASYEQYF. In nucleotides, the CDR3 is TGCAGTGCTAAAAAGACAGGCGCCTCCTACGAGCAGTACTTC.

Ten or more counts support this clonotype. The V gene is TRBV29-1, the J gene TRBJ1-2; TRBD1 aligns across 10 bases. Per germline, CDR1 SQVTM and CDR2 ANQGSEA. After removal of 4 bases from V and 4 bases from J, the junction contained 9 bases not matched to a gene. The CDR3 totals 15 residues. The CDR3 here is CSVGAGQGLFYGYTF. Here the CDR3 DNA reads TGCAGCGTTGGGGCGGGACAGGGGTTATTCTATGGCTACACCTTC.

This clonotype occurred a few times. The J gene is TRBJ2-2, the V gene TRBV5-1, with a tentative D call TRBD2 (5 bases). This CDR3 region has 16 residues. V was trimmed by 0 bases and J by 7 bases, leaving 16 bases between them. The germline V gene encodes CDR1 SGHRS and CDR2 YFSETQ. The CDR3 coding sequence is TGCGCCAGCAGCTTGGCCCCAGCGGACGGGTTCGGGGAGCTGTTTTTT. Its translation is CASSLAPADGFGELFF.

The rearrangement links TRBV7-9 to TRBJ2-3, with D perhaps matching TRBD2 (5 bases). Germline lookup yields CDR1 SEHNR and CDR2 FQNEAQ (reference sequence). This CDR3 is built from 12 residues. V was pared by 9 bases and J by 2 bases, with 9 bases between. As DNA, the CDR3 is TGTGCCAGTCGGGGATACACAGATACGCAGTATTTT. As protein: CASRGYTDTQYF. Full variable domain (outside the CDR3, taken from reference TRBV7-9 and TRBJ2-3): DTGVSQNPRHKITKRGQNVTFRCDPISEHNRLYWYRQTLGQGPEFLTYFQNEAQLEKSRLLSDRFSAERPKGSFSTLEIQRTEQGDSAMYLCASRGYTDTQYFGPGTRLTVL.

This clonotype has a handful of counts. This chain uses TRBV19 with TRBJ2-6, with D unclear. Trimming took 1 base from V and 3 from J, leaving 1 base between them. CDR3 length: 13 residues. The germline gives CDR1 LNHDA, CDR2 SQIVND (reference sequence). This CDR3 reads CASSIVGANVLTF. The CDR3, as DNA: TGTGCCAGTAGTATAGTTGGGGCCAACGTCCTGACTTTC. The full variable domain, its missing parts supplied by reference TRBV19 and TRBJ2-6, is DGGITQSPKYLFRKEGQNVTLSCEQNLNHDAMYWYRQDPGQGLRLIYYSQIVNDFQKGDIAEGYSVSREKKESFPLTVTSAQKNPTAFYLCASSIVGANVLTFGAGSRLTVL.

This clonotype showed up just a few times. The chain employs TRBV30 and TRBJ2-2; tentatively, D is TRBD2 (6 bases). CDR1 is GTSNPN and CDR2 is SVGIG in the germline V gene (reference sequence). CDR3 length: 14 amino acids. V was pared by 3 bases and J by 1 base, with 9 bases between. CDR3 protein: CAWRPAGNTGELFF. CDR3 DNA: TGTGCCTGGAGGCCAGCGGGGAACACCGGGGAGCTGTTTTTT. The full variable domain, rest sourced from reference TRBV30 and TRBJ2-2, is SQTIHQWPATLVQPVGSPLSLECTVEGTSNPNLYWYRQAAGRGLQLLFYSVGIGQISSEVPQNLSASRPQDRQFILSSKKLLLSDSGFYLCAWRPAGNTGELFFGEGSRLTVL.

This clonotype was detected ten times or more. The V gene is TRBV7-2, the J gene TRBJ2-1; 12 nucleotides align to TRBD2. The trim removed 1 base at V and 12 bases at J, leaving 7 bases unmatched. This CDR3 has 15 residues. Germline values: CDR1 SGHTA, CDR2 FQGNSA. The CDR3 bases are TGTGCCAGCAGCTTAGGGCTAGCGGGAGGGGCCCCGCAGTTCTTC. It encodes CASSLGLAGGAPQFF.

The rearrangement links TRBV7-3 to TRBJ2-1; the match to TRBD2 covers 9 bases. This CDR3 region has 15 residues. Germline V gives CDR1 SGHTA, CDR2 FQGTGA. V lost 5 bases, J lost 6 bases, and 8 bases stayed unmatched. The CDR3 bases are TGTGCCAGCAGCATAGCGGGAGCTCCCCTCAATGAGCAGTTCTTC. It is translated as CASSIAGAPLNEQFF.

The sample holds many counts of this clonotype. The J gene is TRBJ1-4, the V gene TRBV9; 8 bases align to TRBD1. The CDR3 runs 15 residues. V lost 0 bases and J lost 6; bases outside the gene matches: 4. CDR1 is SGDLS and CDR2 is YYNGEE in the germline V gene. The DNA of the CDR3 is TGTGCCAGCAGCGTAGCTCAGGGGGCCCATGAAAAACTGTTTTTT. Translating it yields CASSVAQGAHEKLFF. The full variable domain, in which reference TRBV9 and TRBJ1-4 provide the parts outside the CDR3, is DSGVTQTPKHLITATGQRVTLRCSPRSGDLSVYWYQQSLDQGLQFLIQYYNGEERAKGNILERFSAQQFPDLHSELNLSSLELGDSALYFCASSVAQGAHEKLFFGSGTQLSVL.

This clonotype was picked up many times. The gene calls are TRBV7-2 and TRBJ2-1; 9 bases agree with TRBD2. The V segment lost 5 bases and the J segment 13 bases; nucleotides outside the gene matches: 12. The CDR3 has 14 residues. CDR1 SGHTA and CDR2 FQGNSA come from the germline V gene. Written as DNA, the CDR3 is TGTGCCAGCAGCGTCACGGGGCTAGCGGGATCACAGTTCTTC. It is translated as CASSVTGLAGSQFF.

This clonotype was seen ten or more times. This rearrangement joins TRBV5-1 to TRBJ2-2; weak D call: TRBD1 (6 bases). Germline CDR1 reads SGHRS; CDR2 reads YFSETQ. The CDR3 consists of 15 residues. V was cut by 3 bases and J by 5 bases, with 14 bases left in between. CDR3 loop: CASSWGHPGTGELFF. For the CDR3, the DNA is TGCGCCAGCAGCTGGGGACATCCAGGGACCGGGGAGCTGTTTTTT.

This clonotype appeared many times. The CDR3 here is CASSLESGEGHEQYF. The DNA of the CDR3 is TGTGCCAGCAGCTTAGAATCCGGAGAGGGCCACGAGCAGTACTTC. This chain uses TRBV7-8 with TRBJ2-7, with a possible D match to TRBD2 (5 bases). Trimming pared 1 base from V and 5 bases from J, leaving 15 bases between. The CDR3 contains 15 residues. Germline V gene sequence: CDR1 SGHVS, CDR2 FQNEAQ.

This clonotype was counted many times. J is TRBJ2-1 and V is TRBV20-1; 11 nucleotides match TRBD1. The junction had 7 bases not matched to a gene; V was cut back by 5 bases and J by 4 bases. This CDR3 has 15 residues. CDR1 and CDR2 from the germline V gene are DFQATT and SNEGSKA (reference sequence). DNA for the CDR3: TGCAGTGCTTACGGGACAGGGGGTATGTACAATGAGCAGTTCTTC. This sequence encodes CSAYGTGGMYNEQFF.

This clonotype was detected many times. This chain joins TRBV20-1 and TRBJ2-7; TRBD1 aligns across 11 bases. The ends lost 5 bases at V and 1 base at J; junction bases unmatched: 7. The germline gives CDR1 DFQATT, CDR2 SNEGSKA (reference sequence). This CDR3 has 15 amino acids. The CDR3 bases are TGCAGTGCTCCCCGGACAGGGGGCAGGTCCTACGAGCAGTACTTC. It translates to CSAPRTGGRSYEQYF.

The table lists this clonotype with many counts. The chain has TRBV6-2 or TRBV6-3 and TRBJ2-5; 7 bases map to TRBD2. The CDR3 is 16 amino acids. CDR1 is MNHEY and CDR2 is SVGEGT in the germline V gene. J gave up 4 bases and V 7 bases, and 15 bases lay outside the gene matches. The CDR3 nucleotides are TGTGCCAGCACCTTGGGGGGAGGGCCAAAGGGAGAGACCCAGTACTTC. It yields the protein CASTLGGGPKGETQYF.

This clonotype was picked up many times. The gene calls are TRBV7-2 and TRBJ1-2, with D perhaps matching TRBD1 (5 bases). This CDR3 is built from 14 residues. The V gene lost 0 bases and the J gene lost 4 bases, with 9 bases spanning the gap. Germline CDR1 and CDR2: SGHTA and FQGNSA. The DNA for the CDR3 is TGTGCCAGCAGCTTAGCGGCAGGGCTCTATGGCTACACCTTC. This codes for CASSLAAGLYGYTF.

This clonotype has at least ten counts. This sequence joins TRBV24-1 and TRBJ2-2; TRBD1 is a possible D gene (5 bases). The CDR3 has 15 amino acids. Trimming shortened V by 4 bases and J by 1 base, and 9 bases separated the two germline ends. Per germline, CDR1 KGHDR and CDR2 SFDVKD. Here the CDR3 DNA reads TGTGCCACCAGTGACCCCGGACAGAACACCGGGGAGCTGTTTTTT. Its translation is CATSDPGQNTGELFF.

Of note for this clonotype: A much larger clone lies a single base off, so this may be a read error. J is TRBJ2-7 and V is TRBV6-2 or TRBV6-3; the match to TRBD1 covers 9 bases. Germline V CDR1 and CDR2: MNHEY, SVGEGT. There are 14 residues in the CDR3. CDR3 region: CVSGSTGGTYEQYF. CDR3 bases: TGTGTCAGCGGTTCGACAGGGGGTACCTACGAGCAGTACTTC.

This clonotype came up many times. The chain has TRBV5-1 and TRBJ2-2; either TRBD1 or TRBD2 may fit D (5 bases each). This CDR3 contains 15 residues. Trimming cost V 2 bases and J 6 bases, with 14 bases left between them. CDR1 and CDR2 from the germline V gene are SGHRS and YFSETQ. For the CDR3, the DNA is TGCGCCAGCAGCTTCGGGGACCCCGTACCCGGGGAGCTGTTTTTT. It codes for CASSFGDPVPGELFF.

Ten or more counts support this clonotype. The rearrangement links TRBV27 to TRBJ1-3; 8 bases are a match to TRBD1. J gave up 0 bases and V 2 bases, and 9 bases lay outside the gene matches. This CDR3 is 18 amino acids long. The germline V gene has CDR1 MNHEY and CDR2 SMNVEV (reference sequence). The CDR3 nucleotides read TGTGCCAGCAGTTTAAAGCCCGGACAGGGCTACTCTGGAAACACCATATATTTT. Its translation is CASSLKPGQGYSGNTIYF.

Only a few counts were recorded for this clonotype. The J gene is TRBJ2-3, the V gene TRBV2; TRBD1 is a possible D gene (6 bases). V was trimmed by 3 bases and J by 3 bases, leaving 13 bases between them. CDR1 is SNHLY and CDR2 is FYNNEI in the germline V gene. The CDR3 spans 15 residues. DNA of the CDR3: TGTGCCAGCAGTGAGGGGGCGGCATCTACAGATACGCAGTATTTT. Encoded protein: CASSEGAASTDTQYF. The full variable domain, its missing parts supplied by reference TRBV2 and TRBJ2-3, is EPEVTQTPSHQVTQMGQEVILRCVPISNHLYFYWYRQILGQKVEFLVSFYNNEISEKSEIFDDQFSVERPDGSNFTLKIRSTKLEDSAMYFCASSEGAASTDTQYFGPGTRLTVL.